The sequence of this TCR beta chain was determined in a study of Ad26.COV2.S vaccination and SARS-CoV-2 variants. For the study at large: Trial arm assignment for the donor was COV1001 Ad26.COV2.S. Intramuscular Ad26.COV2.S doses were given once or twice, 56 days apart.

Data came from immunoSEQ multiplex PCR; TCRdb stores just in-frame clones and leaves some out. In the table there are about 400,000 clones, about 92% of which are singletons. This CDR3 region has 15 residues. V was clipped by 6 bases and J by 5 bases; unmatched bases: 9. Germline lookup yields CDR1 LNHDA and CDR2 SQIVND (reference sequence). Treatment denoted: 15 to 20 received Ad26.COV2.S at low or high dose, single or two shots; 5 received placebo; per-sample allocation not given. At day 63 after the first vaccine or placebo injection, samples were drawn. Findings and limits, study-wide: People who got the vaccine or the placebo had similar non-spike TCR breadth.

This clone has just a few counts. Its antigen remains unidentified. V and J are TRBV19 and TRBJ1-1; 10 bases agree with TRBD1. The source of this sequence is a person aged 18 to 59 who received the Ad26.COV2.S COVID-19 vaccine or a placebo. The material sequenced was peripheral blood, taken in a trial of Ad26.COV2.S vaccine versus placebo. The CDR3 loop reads CASRPLTGGATEAFF. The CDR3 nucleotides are TGTGCCAGTAGGCCCTTGACAGGGGGCGCGACTGAAGCTTTCTTT.